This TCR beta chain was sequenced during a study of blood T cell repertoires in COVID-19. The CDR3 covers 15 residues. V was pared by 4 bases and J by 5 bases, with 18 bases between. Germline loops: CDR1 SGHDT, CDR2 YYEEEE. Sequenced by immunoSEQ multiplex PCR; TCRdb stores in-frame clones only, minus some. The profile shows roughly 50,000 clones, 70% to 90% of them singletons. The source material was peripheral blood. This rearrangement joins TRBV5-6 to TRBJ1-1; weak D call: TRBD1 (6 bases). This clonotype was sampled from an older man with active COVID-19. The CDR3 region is CASSPRGGRGTEAFF. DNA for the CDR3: TGTGCCAGCAGCCCTAGAGGGGGAAGGGGTACTGAAGCTTTCTTT.